Below are 23 T cell receptor beta chains sequenced from a single sample in a study of T cells in Graves' hyperthyroidism and ophthalmopathy. From RNA transcripts, TCR beta CDR3 regions were amplified. HTBI primers were the set used in a first-round RT-PCR of the TCR CDR3. TCRdb called the multiplex PCR reads again in MiXCR, with one record for every CDR3 protein. The sample gives around 380,000 distinct CDR3 sequences, approximately 13% of which show up once; about a fifth is in the top ten. What was sequenced was blood. Receptors were obtained from a man aged 25 to 40 with Graves' hyperthyroidism that later progressed to Graves' ophthalmopathy.

Of note for this clonotype: One junction end does not reproduce the germline sequence, and a read error may be involved. The CDR3 region has the DNA TGTGCCAGCAGCTTAGGTAGCTCCTATAATTCACCCCCCCACTTT. Its translation: CASSLGSSYNSPPHF. V usage is TRBV7-2 and J usage is TRBJ1-6; no clear D gene. Germline lookup yields CDR1 SGHTA and CDR2 FQGNSA. The CDR3 length is 15 residues.

This clonotype was found many times. The rearrangement uses TRBV11-2 and TRBJ1-6, with a possible D match to TRBD1 (5 bases). Trimming left V 3 bases short and J 6 bases short, with 12 bases between. The germline V gene encodes CDR1 SGHAT and CDR2 FQNNGV. This CDR3 has 15 residues. CDR3 sequence reads: CASSFRQSPNSPLHF. The CDR3 bases are TGTGCCAGCAGCTTCCGACAGTCCCCTAATTCACCCCTCCACTTT.

Many counts were recorded for this clonotype. The chain is built from TRBV11-3 and TRBJ2-1, with TRBD2 matching over 7 bases. This CDR3 contains 14 residues. After removal of 6 bases from V and 7 bases from J, the junction contained 9 bases not matched to a gene. Germline-derived CDR1 and CDR2 are SGHNT and YENEEA. This chain's CDR3 is CASRGFSGTNEQFF. In nucleotides, the CDR3 is TGTGCCAGCAGGGGATTCAGCGGGACGAATGAGCAGTTCTTC.

There are many counts of this clonotype. The V and J genes are TRBV7-6 and TRBJ1-2; D gene uncertain. The CDR3 covers 13 residues. Trimming took 5 bases from V and 8 from J, leaving 15 bases between them. Per the germline V gene, CDR1 is SGHVS and CDR2 is FNYEAQ. The DNA of the CDR3 is TGTGCCAGCAGCCCACACCCGACGGACGGCTACACCTTC. Residues: CASSPHPTDGYTF.

This clonotype was seen more than once but under ten times. This sequence joins TRBV11-3 and TRBJ1-6, with D perhaps matching TRBD1 (6 bases). The length of the CDR3 is 15 residues. Germline lookup yields CDR1 SGHNT and CDR2 YENEEA. V lost 3 bases, J lost 7 bases, and 13 bases lay in between. CDR3 in amino acids: CASSLSQGYNSPLHF. The CDR3, as DNA: TGTGCCAGCAGCTTGAGTCAGGGGTACAATTCACCCCTCCACTTT.

The chain links TRBV14 to TRBJ1-1; TRBD1 matches 7 bases. From germline, CDR1 is SGHDN and CDR2 FVKESK. CDR3 size: 12 residues. Trimming took 5 bases from V and 6 from J; bases not matched to a gene: 3. For the CDR3, the DNA is TGTGCCAGCAGCACCCAGGGGGCTGAAGCTTTCTTT. It codes for CASSTQGAEAFF. Complete variable domain (other parts from reference TRBV14 and TRBJ1-1): EAGVTQFPSHSVIEKGQTVTLRCDPISGHDNLYWYRRVMGKEIKFLLHFVKESKQDESGMPNNRFLAERTGGTYSTLKVQPAELEDSGVYFCASSTQGAEAFFGQGTRLTVV.

The chain uses TRBV4-1 and TRBJ2-5; 7 bases are shared with TRBD2. Losses at the gene ends were 0 bases for V and 5 bases for J; bases not matched to a gene: 3. CDR3 size: 14 residues. Germline V lookup: CDR1 MGHRA, CDR2 YSYEKL. The CDR3 sequence: CASSQDGGGETQYF. The CDR3 DNA sequence: TGCGCCAGCAGCCAAGATGGGGGGGGGGAGACCCAGTACTTC.

The chain employs TRBV10-2 and TRBJ2-7; 9 positions match TRBD1. The CDR3 totals 13 residues. The germline CDR1 and CDR2 sequences are WSHSY and SAAADI. J gave up 8 bases and V 10 bases, and 12 bases lay outside the gene matches. The CDR3 DNA is TGCGCCACCGCGACCGGGACAGGGAGGAAGCAGTACTTC. Protein product: CATATGTGRKQYF.

The genes are TRBV27 and TRBJ1-1, with a possible D match to TRBD1 (5 bases). The V end was cut by 3 bases, the J end by 6 bases, with 17 bases between. The length of the CDR3 is 15 residues. Per germline, CDR1 MNHEY and CDR2 SMNVEV (reference sequence). The CDR3 region has the DNA TGTGCCAGCAGTTTTCTAGGGCGGGGCATGGCTGAAGCTTTCTTT. It is translated as CASSFLGRGMAEAFF.

This clonotype occurred many times. This chain joins TRBV2 and TRBJ1-5; D is unclear. CDR1 is SNHLY, CDR2 FYNNEI, per germline. The V gene lost 3 bases and the J gene lost 3 bases, with 3 bases spanning the gap. The CDR3 is 12 amino acids. The CDR3 loop is CASSEPNQPQHF. The CDR3 DNA reads TGTGCCAGCAGTGAGCCCAATCAGCCCCAGCATTTT.

The table lists this clonotype with many counts. The CDR3 loop reads CSARQHNMNTEAFF. In DNA, the CDR3 is TGCAGTGCTAGACAGCATAACATGAACACTGAAGCTTTCTTT. The chain carries TRBV20-1 and TRBJ1-1; D gene ambiguous. Trimming pared 2 bases from V and 0 bases from J, leaving 10 bases between. The CDR3 is 14 amino acids. Germline loops: CDR1 DFQATT, CDR2 SNEGSKA (reference sequence).

V and J are TRBV3-1 and TRBJ1-2; D call uncertain. Per germline, CDR1 LGHDT and CDR2 YNNKEL (reference sequence). V gave up 4 bases and J gave up 3 bases, with 9 bases separating them. The CDR3 loop spans 13 amino acids. The CDR3 loop is CASSRPPDYGYTF. In nucleotides, the CDR3 is TGTGCCAGCAGCCGTCCTCCTGACTATGGCTACACCTTC.

The rearrangement uses TRBV6-1 and TRBJ1-3; 8 bases line up with TRBD1. V lost 7 bases, J lost 3 bases, and 8 bases stayed unmatched. The CDR3 consists of 15 residues. Germline CDR1 MNHNS, CDR2 SASEGT. The CDR3 DNA reads TGTGCCAGCAAAGGACAGGGTTTCGGTGGAAACACCATATATTTT. Amino acids: CASKGQGFGGNTIYF.

This clonotype was seen ten or more times. The genes are TRBV28 and TRBJ2-3, with D perhaps matching TRBD1 or TRBD2 (6 bases each). This CDR3 contains 15 residues. Germline-derived CDR1 and CDR2 are MDHEN and SYDVKM. V lost 7 bases and J 5 bases, leaving 19 bases between the germline ends. The CDR3: CASTPPGGSRDTQYF. In DNA form, the CDR3 reads TGTGCCAGCACCCCCCCCGGGGGCTCTCGAGATACGCAGTATTTT.

The J gene is TRBJ2-7, the V gene TRBV5-4; no clear D. This CDR3 has 12 residues. Trimming left V 2 bases short and J 6 bases short, with 9 bases between. In germline, CDR1 is SGHNT, CDR2 YYREEE (reference sequence). The CDR3 DNA follows: TGTGCCAGCAGCTTTATGGGATCCGAGCAGTACTTC. Encoded protein: CASSFMGSEQYF. Complete variable domain (other parts from reference TRBV5-4 and TRBJ2-7): ETGVTQSPTHLIKTRGQQVTLRCSSQSGHNTVSWYQQALGQGPQFIFQYYREEENGRGNFPPRFSGLQFPNYSSELNVNALELDDSALYLCASSFMGSEQYFGPGTRLTVT.

V and J are TRBV15 and TRBJ1-6; no clear D. Trimming removed 5 bases at V and 9 bases at J, with 11 bases between. The CDR3 totals 13 residues. The V gene's germline CDR1 is LNHNV and CDR2 YYDKDF (reference sequence). The CDR3, as DNA: TGTGCCACCAGCGGAGCCAAGGGTTCACCCCTCCACTTT. It encodes CATSGAKGSPLHF.

This clonotype was found a few times. The chain combines TRBV2 with TRBJ2-3, with TRBD2 matching 15 bases. Looked up from germline, CDR1 is SNHLY and CDR2 is FYNNEI. V lost 9 bases to trimming and J lost 6 bases; unmatched junction nucleotides: 1. This CDR3 is built from 13 residues. CDR3 sequence reads: CASGTSGGDTQYF. In DNA, the CDR3 is TGTGCCAGTGGGACTAGCGGGGGGGATACGCAGTATTTT.

With regard to this clonotype: A much larger clone sits a single nucleotide away, making a read error possible. The chain combines TRBV10-3 with TRBJ1-2; TRBD1 is a possible D gene (6 bases). Per germline, CDR1 ENHRY and CDR2 SYGVKD. With 10 bases removed from V and 7 bases from J, the gap between germline ends came to 19 bases. The CDR3 is made up of 13 amino acids. The CDR3 is CATTNQGRVGYTF. The CDR3 bases are TGTGCCACCACTAATCAGGGGCGGGTTGGCTACACCTTC.

As to this clonotype: Sequence at one end of the junction differs from germline and may be a read error. This chain joins TRBV7-9 and TRBJ1-6; TRBD1 matches at 10 bases. The CDR3 totals 17 residues. The germline V gene has CDR1 SEHNR and CDR2 FQNEAQ (reference sequence). CDR3 sequence: CATTGTGALGMDSLLHF. CDR3 nucleotides: TGTGCCACAACCGGGACAGGGGCATTAGGTATGGATTCACTCCTCCACTTT.

The chain recombines TRBV6-1 with TRBJ2-7, with D unclear. Trimming stripped 1 base from V and 3 bases from J, with 16 bases between. CDR3 length: 16 residues. Germline loops: CDR1 MNHNS, CDR2 SASEGT. In DNA, the CDR3 is TGTGCCAGCAGTGAAGGCCCCGCAAGGGCCCGCTACGAGCAGTACTTC. It specifies CASSEGPARARYEQYF.

This clonotype was detected many times. The chain links TRBV12-3 or TRBV12-4 to TRBJ2-7, with 9 nucleotides matching TRBD1. Trimming took 10 bases from V and 3 from J; bases not matched to a gene: 4. This CDR3 has 12 amino acids. The DNA of the CDR3 is TGTGCCACCGGGACAGGGTTCTACGAGCAGTACTTC. Its protein product is CATGTGFYEQYF.

This clonotype was counted a few times. The chain carries TRBV6-1 and TRBJ1-4; D gene unclear. Trimming left V 5 bases short and J 2 bases short, with 9 bases between. In germline, CDR1 is MNHNS, CDR2 SASEGT. The CDR3 runs to 14 residues. The CDR3 spells CASSLGSTNEKLFF. The DNA for the CDR3 is TGTGCCAGCAGTCTTGGGTCTACTAATGAAAAACTGTTTTTT.

This clonotype was counted between two and nine times. The chain carries TRBV28 and TRBJ2-2; TRBD2 aligns across 8 bases. Germline V gene lookup returns CDR1 MDHEN and CDR2 SYDVKM. The junction had 9 bases not matched to a gene; V was cut back by 5 bases and J by 4 bases. The CDR3 runs 16 residues. The CDR3 region has the DNA TGTGCCAGCAGTGTACCTAGTCGGGGGGGCACCGGGGAGCTGTTTTTT. Encoded protein: CASSVPSRGGTGELFF.